One and the same sample provided the 29 T cell receptor beta chains below, sequenced in a study of CD8+ T cells in alopecia areata. Extraction of RNA preceded its reverse transcription into cDNA, which served as the sequencing template. Using immunoSEQ multiplex PCR, the repertoire was profiled, and TCRdb retains in-frame clones only, with some absent. The table lists fewer than 200,000 clones, roughly 50% of them singletons. Treatment indicated: oral pan-JAK inhibitor, 5-10 mg twice daily. Material: CD4+ T cells sorted from blood, obtained at roughly week 55, from a patient treated with tofacitinib. These TCRs come from a human donor with alopecia areata.

The V call is TRBV2, the J call TRBJ1-5; D is ambiguous. Germline CDR1 reads SNHLY; CDR2 reads FYNNEI. V lost 7 bases, J lost 3 bases, and 10 bases lay in between. The CDR3 loop spans 13 amino acids. The CDR3 DNA reads as TGTGCCAGCATTTCGCACCCCAATCAGCCCCAGCATTTT. This codes for CASISHPNQPQHF.

The chain employs TRBV2 and TRBJ1-2, with D possibly being TRBD1 (6 bases). The CDR3 covers 14 residues. Germline-derived CDR1 and CDR2 are SNHLY and FYNNEI. V was shortened by 6 bases and J by 8 bases, with 19 bases between the two germline ends. Here the CDR3 reads CASRPGQLSGGYTF. The CDR3 region has the DNA TGTGCCAGCAGGCCCGGACAGCTCTCTGGCGGCTACACCTTC.

The chain couples TRBV7-6 to TRBJ2-1, with 8 bases lining up with TRBD2. The ends lost 8 bases at V and 6 bases at J; junction bases unmatched: 3. Germline assignment: CDR1 SGHVS and CDR2 FNYEAQ. This CDR3 has 12 residues. CDR3 residues: CASRGTSNEQFF. The CDR3 region has the DNA TGTGCCAGCCGCGGGACTAGCAATGAGCAGTTCTTC.

The J gene is TRBJ1-3, the V gene TRBV29-1; 9 bases match TRBD1. The CDR3 covers 13 residues. From germline, CDR1 is SQVTM and CDR2 ANQGSEA. J lost 6 bases, V lost 2 bases, and 2 bases had no gene match. The CDR3 DNA follows: TGCAGCGTTGAATTACAGGGGGCAAACACCATATATTTT. Its protein is CSVELQGANTIYF.

The rearrangement joins TRBV30 to TRBJ1-2; maybe TRBD1 (5 bases). This CDR3 comprises 14 residues. Trimming cost V 5 bases and J 0 bases, with 13 bases left between them. Germline CDR1 and CDR2: GTSNPN and SVGIG (reference sequence). The CDR3 DNA is TGTGCCTGGGGCAGGCGACAGACTAACTATGGCTACACCTTC. Protein: CAWGRRQTNYGYTF.

This clone was picked up a small number of times. The rearrangement uses TRBV29-1 and TRBJ2-5; 7 positions match TRBD1. The CDR3 covers 12 residues. CDR1 SQVTM and CDR2 ANQGSEA come from the germline V gene. V shed 4 bases and J 2 bases; nucleotides not matched to a gene: 1. CDR3 loop: CSVGDSQETQYF. In DNA form, the CDR3 reads TGCAGCGTTGGGGACAGTCAAGAGACCCAGTACTTC.

This clone was seen a few times. V is TRBV18 and J is TRBJ2-3; perhaps TRBD2 as D (5 bases). V dropped 3 bases and J dropped 0 bases, with 19 bases sitting between them. This CDR3 contains 18 residues. In germline, CDR1 is KGHSH, CDR2 LQKENI. The CDR3 DNA sequence: TGTGCCAGCTCACCCCTAAAACTAGAACGATCGAGCACAGATACGCAGTATTTT. It translates to CASSPLKLERSSTDTQYF.

The chain carries TRBV19 and TRBJ2-7; D is perhaps TRBD2 (6 bases). The CDR3 loop spans 16 amino acids. The germline V gene encodes CDR1 LNHDA and CDR2 SQIVND (reference sequence). V was cut by 5 bases and J by 2 bases, with 19 bases left in between. Here the CDR3 reads CASSAPGGRTAYEQYF. CDR3 nucleotide sequence: TGTGCCAGTAGTGCCCCCGGGGGACGGACGGCCTACGAGCAGTACTTC.

The gene calls are TRBV2 and TRBJ1-2; TRBD1 agrees at 11 bases. The CDR3 spans 15 residues. Losses at the gene ends were 6 bases for V and 2 bases for J; bases not matched to a gene: 5. CDR1 and CDR2 (germline): SNHLY, FYNNEI. The CDR3 nucleotides are TGTGCCAGCAGGGAAAGGACAGGGGGCAACTATGGCTACACCTTC. Encoded protein: CASRERTGGNYGYTF.

The chain is built from TRBV30 and TRBJ2-2; 7 positions agree with TRBD1. With V trimmed by 7 bases and J by 1 base, 6 bases remained unmatched. This CDR3 comprises 14 residues. Germline CDR1 GTSNPN, CDR2 SVGIG (reference sequence). The CDR3: CASGTEVNTGELFF. The CDR3 DNA is TGTGCCTCTGGGACAGAGGTGAACACCGGGGAGCTGTTTTTT.

The table lists this clone with a count of one. CDR3 protein: CASSYTQGTLHF. For the CDR3, the DNA is TGTGCCAGCAGCTATACGCAGGGCACCCTCCACTTT. This rearrangement joins TRBV7-8 to TRBJ1-6, with a tentative D call TRBD1 (5 bases). The CDR3 consists of 12 residues. Per the germline V gene, CDR1 is SGHVS and CDR2 is FQNEAQ. Trimming left V 4 bases short and J 14 bases short, with 12 bases between.

V usage is TRBV5-1 and J usage is TRBJ2-5; 7 bases are a match to TRBD2. After removal of 5 bases from V and 5 bases from J, the junction contained 15 bases not matched to a gene. Germline assignment: CDR1 SGHRS and CDR2 YFSETQ. The CDR3 sequence is 16 residues long. The CDR3 DNA reads as TGCGCCAGCAGTCTACGGCTAGCCAAGGGAGGGGAGACCCAGTACTTC. Translated: CASSLRLAKGGETQYF. The full variable domain, in which reference TRBV5-1 and TRBJ2-5 provide the parts outside the CDR3, is KAGVTQTPRYLIKTRGQQVTLSCSPISGHRSVSWYQQTPGQGLQFLFEYFSETQRNKGNFPGRFSGRQFSNSRSEMNVSTLELGDSALYLCASSLRLAKGGETQYFGPGTRLLVL.

The genes are TRBV4-2 and TRBJ1-4; D possibly corresponds to TRBD1 (5 bases). Trimming shortened V by 0 bases and J by 0 bases, and 14 bases separated the two germline ends. This CDR3 region has 18 residues. Looked up from germline, CDR1 is LGHNA and CDR2 is YNFKEQ. The CDR3 spells CASSQDGAESATNEKLFF. CDR3 nucleotide sequence: TGTGCCAGCAGCCAAGATGGGGCAGAATCTGCAACTAATGAAAAACTGTTTTTT.

The V gene is TRBV29-1, the J gene TRBJ2-2; 9 bases are a match to TRBD2. Looked up from germline, CDR1 is SQVTM and CDR2 is ANQGSEA. Germline trimming cut 3 bases from V and 3 bases from J; bases unmatched to any gene: 2. This CDR3 is 14 amino acids long. CDR3 protein: CSVERGGHTGELFF. The CDR3 DNA follows: TGCAGCGTTGAGCGGGGGGGCCACACCGGGGAGCTGTTTTTT.

The V call is TRBV4-2, the J call TRBJ2-5; 9 bases are shared with TRBD2. J gave up 6 bases and V 0 bases, and 8 bases lay outside the gene matches. Germline-derived CDR1 and CDR2 are LGHNA and YNFKEQ. CDR3 length: 16 residues. CDR3 nucleotides: TGTGCCAGCAGCCAAGATCTGGCGGGGGGGCAGAAGACCCAGTACTTC. As protein: CASSQDLAGGQKTQYF.

This chain connects TRBV30 to TRBJ1-6; D remains unclear. The V gene lost 4 bases and the J gene lost 6 bases, with 10 bases spanning the gap. CDR1 and CDR2 from the germline V gene are GTSNPN and SVGIG (reference sequence). The CDR3 consists of 13 residues. CDR3 in DNA: TGTGCCTGGATGGGGAGGGCTAATTCACCCCTCCACTTT. It yields the protein CAWMGRANSPLHF.

The chain joins TRBV19 to TRBJ2-3, with TRBD1 identical over 8 bases. The CDR3 runs 15 residues. The germline V gene encodes CDR1 LNHDA and CDR2 SQIVND (reference sequence). J was trimmed by 4 bases and V by 5 bases; bases with no gene match: 8. CDR3 nucleotides: TGTGCCAGTAGTCCATCGACAGGGGCCGCAGATACGCAGTATTTT. Its translation is CASSPSTGAADTQYF.

The V and J genes are TRBV2 and TRBJ1-1; D unresolved. Trimming cost V 6 bases and J 14 bases, with 16 bases left between them. The CDR3 covers 11 residues. Germline V gives CDR1 SNHLY, CDR2 FYNNEI. As DNA, the CDR3 is TGTGCCAGCAGAGAAATCGAAACGGGATTCTTT. It codes for CASREIETGFF.

This chain uses TRBV9 with TRBJ1-1, with a tentative D call TRBD1 (6 bases). V lost 4 bases to trimming and J lost 1 base, with 8 bases between them. The CDR3 sequence is 13 residues long. The germline V gene encodes CDR1 SGDLS and CDR2 YYNGEE. Written as DNA, the CDR3 is TGTGCCAGCAGCAAGACAGGGAACACTGAAGCTTTCTTT. It is translated as CASSKTGNTEAFF.

The V gene is TRBV14, the J gene TRBJ2-4; unclear D gene. Germline V gene lookup returns CDR1 SGHDN and CDR2 FVKESK. There are 11 residues in the CDR3. V dropped 0 bases and J dropped 8 bases, with 2 bases sitting between them. The CDR3 region has the DNA TGTGCCAGCAGCCAAGATTACATTCAGTACTTC. Amino acids: CASSQDYIQYF.

In this sample, this clone turned up once. V and J are TRBV20-1 and TRBJ1-2; D gene uncertain. V lost 3 bases, J lost 2 bases, and 4 bases lay in between. CDR1 and CDR2 from the germline V gene are DFQATT and SNEGSKA (reference sequence). The CDR3 extends over 11 amino acids. This chain's CDR3 is CSASHNYGYTF. The CDR3 DNA is TGCAGTGCTAGCCACAACTATGGCTACACCTTC.

The rearrangement uses TRBV25-1 and TRBJ2-7, with D perhaps being TRBD1 or TRBD2 (6 bases each). The CDR3 has 13 residues. CDR1 is MGHDK, CDR2 SYGVNS, per germline. Trimming shortened V by 2 bases and J by 3 bases, and 8 bases separated the two germline ends. CDR3 nucleotides: TGTGCCAGCAGTGAAGGGGGGCACTACGAGCAGTACTTC. Translating gives CASSEGGHYEQYF.

The chain carries TRBV27 and TRBJ1-1; 7 positions match TRBD1. The CDR3 spans 14 residues. V shed 3 bases, J shed 3 bases, and the junction held 4 bases outside the gene matches. The germline V gene encodes CDR1 MNHEY and CDR2 SMNVEV (reference sequence). In DNA form, the CDR3 reads TGTGCCAGCAGTTTGACAGGGAGGTACACTGAAGCTTTCTTT. Its protein product is CASSLTGRYTEAFF.

CDR3 protein: CAWSVDSYQETQYF. As DNA, the CDR3 is TGTGCCTGGAGTGTTGACTCGTACCAAGAGACCCAGTACTTC. The rearrangement uses TRBV30 and TRBJ2-5, with D unresolved. Trimming left V 0 bases short and J 0 bases short, with 8 bases between. The CDR3 spans 14 residues. Germline V gives CDR1 GTSNPN, CDR2 SVGIG (reference sequence).

For the CDR3, the DNA is TGTGCCAGCAGCTTAAGGTCGGACAGATCCTACAATGAGCAGTTCTTC. Its protein product is CASSLRSDRSYNEQFF. This rearrangement joins TRBV11-2 to TRBJ2-1; tentatively, D is TRBD1 (6 bases). The ends were cut back, 2 bases at V and 1 base at J, with 12 bases in the middle. The CDR3 sequence is 16 residues long. From germline, CDR1 is SGHAT and CDR2 FQNNGV.

V is TRBV5-1 and J is TRBJ2-1; D unclear. CDR1 and CDR2 from the germline V gene are SGHRS and YFSETQ. The CDR3 is 12 amino acids. V lost 4 bases to trimming and J lost 6 bases, with 8 bases between them. The CDR3 DNA follows: TGCGCCAGCAGCCCGTTGAGCAATGAGCAGTTCTTC. Translation gives CASSPLSNEQFF.

CDR3 coding DNA: TGTGCCAGCAGCTTGAGAATGGATCGCTCCTACAATGAGCAGTTCTTC. Its translation is CASSLRMDRSYNEQFF. The genes are TRBV11-2 and TRBJ2-1; D uncertain. The CDR3 has 16 residues. Germline assignment: CDR1 SGHAT and CDR2 FQNNGV. The V end was cut by 3 bases, the J end by 0 bases, with 12 bases between. Full variable domain (outside the CDR3, taken from reference TRBV11-2 and TRBJ2-1): EAGVAQSPRYKIIEKRQSVAFWCNPISGHATLYWYQQILGQGPKLLIQFQNNGVVDDSQLPKDRFSAERLKGVDSTLKIQPAKLEDSAVYLCASSLRMDRSYNEQFFGPGTRLTVL.

The chain carries TRBV4-1 and TRBJ1-6; D possibly corresponds to TRBD1 (5 bases). This CDR3 is 12 amino acids long. V gave up 0 bases and J gave up 11 bases, with 5 bases separating them. Germline loops: CDR1 MGHRA, CDR2 YSYEKL. As DNA, the CDR3 is TGCGCCAGCAGCCAAGAACAGGCACCCCTCCACTTT. Protein sequence: CASSQEQAPLHF.

V is TRBV9 and J is TRBJ1-2; 7 nucleotides match TRBD1. CDR3 size: 14 residues. With V trimmed by 5 bases and J by 0 bases, 4 bases remained unmatched. Germline CDR1 SGDLS, CDR2 YYNGEE. Here the CDR3 reads CASRLQGTNYGYTF. DNA of the CDR3: TGTGCCAGCAGGTTACAGGGGACTAACTATGGCTACACCTTC.